The 10 T cell receptor beta chains below come from one sample, sequenced in a study of cytomegalovirus exposure and HLA in healthy donors. Primers for the PCR totalled 60 Vbeta and 13 Jbeta. Sequencing was performed with immunoSEQ multiplex PCR; in TCRdb, only in-frame clones are kept and a portion is missing. Its table lists about 130,000 clones. The source material was PBMCs. The receptor source for this set is a woman between 55 and 75 years old in good health and CMV-seronegative.

The chain recombines TRBV18 with TRBJ1-5; possible D gene TRBD1, 6 bases. Germline CDR1 is KGHSH and CDR2 is LQKENI. The V gene lost 3 bases and the J gene lost 0 bases, with 9 bases spanning the gap. The CDR3 extends over 15 amino acids. In DNA form, the CDR3 reads TGTGCCAGCTCACCTAGGGGGAATAGCAATCAGCCCCAGCATTTT. Amino acids: CASSPRGNSNQPQHF.

The chain carries TRBV7-9 and TRBJ1-2; perhaps TRBD1 as D (5 bases). The germline gives CDR1 SEHNR, CDR2 FQNEAQ (reference sequence). This CDR3 contains 14 residues. Trimming shortened V by 6 bases and J by 6 bases, and 17 bases separated the two germline ends. This CDR3 is CASSLSLGANGYTF. For the CDR3, the DNA is TGTGCCAGCAGTCTCAGCCTAGGGGCAAATGGCTACACCTTC.

This chain connects TRBV27 to TRBJ1-1; 8 bases line up with TRBD1. The CDR3 is made up of 17 amino acids. The V gene's germline CDR1 is MNHEY and CDR2 SMNVEV (reference sequence). After removal of 1 base from V and 10 bases from J, the junction contained 17 bases not matched to a gene. The CDR3, as DNA: TGTGCCAGCAGTTTATACCCCGTCTTGGGACAGGAGGGGGGAGCTTTCTTT. Its protein product is CASSLYPVLGQEGGAFF.

The chain couples TRBV19 to TRBJ2-2; TRBD2 aligns across 13 bases. V shed 8 bases, J shed 3 bases, and the junction held 6 bases outside the gene matches. CDR1 LNHDA and CDR2 SQIVND come from the germline V gene (reference sequence). This CDR3 has 16 residues. The CDR3 is CASGPGLAGYTGELFF. In DNA, the CDR3 is TGTGCCAGTGGCCCGGGACTAGCGGGATACACCGGGGAGCTGTTTTTT.

The gene calls are TRBV7-3 and TRBJ1-1; 10 bases are shared with TRBD1. The CDR3 length is 15 residues. Germline CDR1 reads SGHTA; CDR2 reads FQGTGA. V gave up 4 bases and J gave up 5 bases; unmatched junction bases: 7. The CDR3 sequence: CASSSGQGGGTEAFF. The CDR3 DNA reads TGTGCCAGCAGCTCAGGACAGGGGGGTGGTACTGAAGCTTTCTTT.

The chain carries TRBV27 and TRBJ2-3, with D possibly matching TRBD2 (5 bases). Germline assignment: CDR1 MNHEY and CDR2 SMNVEV (reference sequence). V was shortened by 3 bases and J by 0 bases, with 13 bases between the two germline ends. The CDR3 sequence is 16 residues long. CDR3 sequence (DNA): TGTGCCAGCAGTTTGGGCAGGCGGACTAGCACAGATACGCAGTATTTT. Its protein product is CASSLGRRTSTDTQYF.

The V call is TRBV9, the J call TRBJ2-4, with 9 bases that match TRBD2. The CDR3 has 15 amino acids. CDR1 is SGDLS and CDR2 is YYNGEE in the germline V gene. The junction had 3 bases not matched to a gene; V was cut back by 0 bases and J by 5 bases. The CDR3 sequence: CASSVETSGQNIQYF. The CDR3 DNA reads as TGTGCCAGCAGCGTAGAGACTAGCGGACAAAACATTCAGTACTTC.

The chain is built from TRBV5-1 and TRBJ1-1, with D possibly being TRBD1 (6 bases). Germline V CDR1 and CDR2: SGHRS, YFSETQ. The V gene lost 4 bases and the J gene lost 1 base, with 11 bases spanning the gap. The CDR3 length is 14 residues. The CDR3 sequence is CASSPRTANTEAFF. For the CDR3, the DNA is TGCGCCAGCAGCCCGCGGACAGCGAACACTGAAGCTTTCTTT. Supplemented by reference TRBV5-1 and TRBJ1-1, the full variable domain reads KAGVTQTPRYLIKTRGQQVTLSCSPISGHRSVSWYQQTPGQGLQFLFEYFSETQRNKGNFPGRFSGRQFSNSRSEMNVSTLELGDSALYLCASSPRTANTEAFFGQGTRLTVV.

This sequence joins TRBV5-5 and TRBJ1-2; TRBD1 aligns across 8 bases. The trim removed 4 bases at V and 4 bases at J, leaving 6 bases unmatched. The CDR3 is 14 residues long. Germline lookup yields CDR1 SGHKS and CDR2 YYEKEE (reference sequence). The CDR3 DNA reads TGTGCCAGCAGCGTGGACAGGGCGACCTATGGCTACACCTTC. Encoded protein: CASSVDRATYGYTF.

The V gene is TRBV7-2, the J gene TRBJ2-1; D call uncertain. Germline V gene sequence: CDR1 SGHTA, CDR2 FQGNSA. The V gene lost 3 bases and the J gene lost 4 bases, with 4 bases spanning the gap. The CDR3 loop spans 12 amino acids. This CDR3 reads CASSFGYNEQFF. The CDR3 DNA reads as TGTGCCAGCAGCTTCGGTTACAATGAGCAGTTCTTC.